This paragraph reports one T cell receptor (beta chain). Its antigen is not known. Germline CDR1 and CDR2: SNHLY and FYNNEI. The CDR3 consists of 13 residues. The V end was cut by 6 bases, the J end by 7 bases, with 16 bases between. This specimen belongs to a study of CD8+CD57+ T cells in acquired aplastic anemia. Study-wide results and limits: Sharing between patients and controls was observed for about 27 CD8+ CDR3 sequences.

The template used for profiling TCR beta VDJ and CDR3 was genomic DNA. A single record per CDR3 protein comes from TCRdb applying MiXCR to the reads. The table records 150,000 to 200,000 distinct CDR3 sequences, 60% to 70% of them present only once. Source material: sorted CD4+, CD8+, or CD8+CD57+ T cells (not recorded which) from PBMCs. J is TRBJ2-7 and V is TRBV2; no clear D gene. This clonotype originated in a human donor in good health. The CDR3 region is CASSLDTFREQYF. In nucleotides, the CDR3 is TGTGCCAGCAGCTTAGATACGTTTAGAGAGCAGTACTTC.